The entry below describes one T cell receptor beta chain. This entry belongs to a study of blood T cell repertoires in COVID-19. Study-level background: Samples taken during acute and convalescent COVID-19 were collected in the United States, Italy and Spain.

The CDR3 loop spans 15 amino acids. The V end lost 0 bases, the J end lost 2 bases, and 8 bases lay between the germline ends. Germline CDR1 reads ENHRY; CDR2 reads SYGVKD. Authors' processing steps: Reference gene primer amplification gave nucleated cell count estimates. Method: immunoSEQ multiplex PCR; TCRdb's copy keeps in-frame clones and lacks some. That table gives V, J and clone size, and the DNA gave D and trimming. The table has about 160,000 clones, 60% to 85% seen once. The origin of this receptor is a man aged 55 to 70 with acute or convalescent COVID-19. Sequencing input: peripheral blood. J is TRBJ1-5 and V is TRBV10-3; no firm D call. In DNA, the CDR3 is TGTGCCATCAGTGAGTCGGGCCAGGGCAATCAGCCCCAGCATTTT. Encoded protein: CAISESGQGNQPQHF.